This TCR beta chain was sequenced for a study of beta chain features in type 1 diabetes. Whole-study results and caveats: Compared to healthy donors, patients appeared to have naive, central memory and Treg TCRB repertoires that were more alike. TCRB CDR3 length was moderately but significantly reduced in all four CD4+ subsets of Type 1 diabetes patients.

The study reverse transcribed the entire isolated RNA, so it sequenced expressed TCRB transcripts. The assay was immunoSEQ multiplex PCR, and TCRdb's table has in-frame clones only and misses some. The repertoire holds some 660,000 clones, with roughly 13% as singletons. The authors took one heparinised blood draw, averaging about 120 mL, from each donor. Markers CD45RO/CCR7/CD25/CD127/CD95/CD27 served to sort CD4+ naive, central memory, regulatory and stem cell-like memory cells. Each sorted fraction was over 98% pure. Of note for this clone: The antigen remains undetermined.

Input material: naive CD4+ T cells from blood. This clonotype was sampled from a man aged 18 to 30 with type 1 diabetes.

The CDR3 region has the DNA TGTGCCGTTAGAATAAGGGAGACCCAGTACTTC. Its protein product is CAVRIRETQYF. The rearrangement links TRBV6-5 to TRBJ2-5, with unresolved D. Trimming shortened V by 11 bases and J by 5 bases, and 12 bases separated the two germline ends. CDR3 size: 11 residues. The germline V gene encodes CDR1 MNHEY and CDR2 SVGAGI.